This T cell receptor beta chain was sequenced in a study of shared clonotypes between healthy human individuals (dated by TCRdb to about 2020). About the study as a whole: A few men and a couple of women, aged 18 to 49 years, made up the cohort. Different laboratories and diverse techniques were used to prepare libraries and sequence TCR repertoires, to increase sequencing depth and limit assay-specific biases. Blood TCR repertoires of about 5 healthy adults were deeply sequenced to estimate repertoire size and the extent of clonotype sharing between individuals. Each donor's leukapheresis produced roughly between about 0.8 and 8.9 billion PBMCs. For each donor, CD4 naive and CD4 memory were each given three plates, CD8 naive was given two plates, and CD8 memory was given one plate. The full study reports these points: Clonotypes shared by all four sorted-subset donors showed higher generation probabilities than non-shared clonotypes. The genetic and exposure-history diversity represented was limited by the small number of donors. Sharing across four donors was observed for 5% to 6.5% of naive CD4, about 4% of naive CD8, 2% to 2.5% of memory CD4, and less than 0.45% of memory CD8 clonotypes. Sampling was limited to blood, and TCR repertoires in tissue likely differ from TCR repertoires in blood. Naive subsets generally had larger estimated clonotype richness than memory subsets did. Pairwise subsampling led to the expectation that sequencing depth would affect the degree of clonotype sharing among donors. Even with the large sequencing depth, rarefaction of the sorted-subset datasets indicated that sequencing was incomplete.

Healthy HIV-negative adults with no recently reported acute infections or vaccinations were included as donors. Every donor was a Caucasian adult residing in Nashville, Tennessee, USA. CD4+ T cells were enriched through magnetic negative selection, after which naive cells were positively selected on CD45RA and the remaining negative fraction served as the memory subset. After blood collection by leukapheresis, PBMCs were isolated using Ficoll-Histopaque density gradient centrifugation and then cryopreserved in the vapor phase of liquid nitrogen. Analytical flow cytometry was used to check the purity and quantity of every magnetically sorted T cell population. From each sorted fraction, genomic DNA was isolated and quantified by UV absorbance on a Nanodrop 2000c. Using the deep immunoSEQ assay, TCR CDR3 regions were amplified from genomic DNA by multiplex PCR. Extracted genomic DNA from each cell subset was spread evenly across all wells of several immunoSEQ 96-well plates, with each plate serving as a replicate. For sorted subsets, each replicate PCR was loaded with around 220 ng genomic DNA, equivalent to approximately 33,000 T cell genomes. Purified libraries were measured with a Qubit 3.0 fluorometer, size-checked on a Bioanalyzer 2100, and measured again with the KAPA Library Quantification kit. Every immunoSEQ 96-well plate was sequenced on a separate single-read 150-cycle Illumina NextSeq 550 flow cell. The original pipeline was this. Because the immunoSEQ output included only junctional sequences and no quality scores, the filtering could not be the same as the filtering used for full-length reads. Sequences were annotated with PyIR, a Python wrapper for IgBLAST v1.9, using IMGT germline references to assign V/J genes and CDR3. Any read was removed if the V/J assignment was weak (E-value above 1e-6), the CDR3 was missing, or the read contained stop codons, out-of-frame junctions, or ambiguous translated residues. A V3J clonotype was defined by an identical inferred V gene, J gene, and CDR3 amino acid sequence. Percentage overlap between repertoires was computed as shared unique clonotypes divided by the size of the smaller repertoire. Repertoire richness was assessed with RTK rarefaction, the Chao1 estimator, and Recon v2.1 estimates of unobserved clonotypes. Generation probabilities for all TCRbeta clonotypes obtained by the gDNA method from a handful of donors were computed using OLGA. Not all clones reach the TCRdb copy of this immuneACCESS table, which keeps in-frame sequences only. Checked studies attribute under half of the gap to unresolved V genes and leave the rest unexplained. The DNA was the basis for D and trimming; V, J and clone size are from that table. The sample yields millions of clones; 80% to 95% were counted once. The top ten clonotypes cover 0.3% to 0.4% of the sample.

As concerns this clone: The target of this receptor is not known. It has no much larger one-base neighbor in the sample; base qualities were not kept.

CDR1 and CDR2 are drawn from the germline V gene (reference sequence): SEHNR, FQNEAQ. Germline trimming: 3 bases from V, 5 bases from J; junction bases outside gene matches: 6. The cysteine opens and the phenylalanine closes a CDR3 of 15 amino acids. Only the CDR3 portion is preserved as DNA: 45 bases, with reading frame beginning at the first base. The chain links TRBV7-9 with TRBJ2-2, with 7 junctional bases fitting TRBD1. This clonotype was sampled from a man aged 18 to 30 in good health. Some clones in this sample may be carry-over from other donors' samples. Sequencing was done on a sample of naive CD4+ T cells from PBMCs. The sample's cell subset or site label, decoded: CD45RA+ positively selected. The CDR3 protein: CASSFPDRATGELFF. The DNA sequence reads TGTGCCAGCAGCTTCCCCGACAGGGCGACCGGGGAGCTGTTTTTT.